A selection of T cell receptor beta chains follows, all from one sample in a study of blood T cells in healthy people across ages. TCRdb fed the 5' RACE reads into MiXCR, producing one record per CDR3 protein. The profile shows hundreds of thousands of distinct CDR3 sequences, 25% of them singletons. This sample was also put to use in a study of T cells of mothers and their children.

Sample: blood. These receptors were obtained from a boy younger than 18 in good health. Both conserved end residues are part of each CDR3. A D gene is named only where the DNA matches it firmly. The size of a clone is reported for some rows only, either as once, few or many, or as a class for expanded clones.

d_gene: -; abundance: -; v_gene: TRBV20-1; j_gene: TRBJ2-3; CDR3aa: CSAIVPSTDTQYF; CDR3nt: TGCAGTGCTATTGTACCTAGCACAGATACGCAGTATTTT
d_gene: -; abundance: -; v_gene: TRBV20-1; j_gene: TRBJ1-1; CDR3aa: CSAPGEGSGREAFF; CDR3nt: TGCAGTGCCCCCGGGGAGGGCTCGGGGCGTGAAGCTTTCTTT
d_gene: -; abundance: -; v_gene: TRBV5-1; j_gene: TRBJ2-5; CDR3aa: CASSLVQGVAETQYF; CDR3nt: TGCGCCAGCAGCTTGGTTCAGGGCGTGGCAGAGACCCAGTACTTC
d_gene: TRBD1; abundance: -; v_gene: TRBV19; j_gene: TRBJ2-7; CDR3aa: CASSIGTGGSYDQYF; CDR3nt: TGTGCCAGTAGTATCGGGACAGGGGGTTCCTACGACCAGTACTTC
d_gene: TRBD1; abundance: few; v_gene: TRBV7-2; j_gene: TRBJ1-6; CDR3aa: CASSLAPGQGAWKNSPLHF; CDR3nt: TGTGCCAGCAGCTTAGCGCCGGGACAGGGGGCGTGGAAGAATTCACCCCTCCACTTT
d_gene: TRBD2; abundance: few; v_gene: TRBV27; j_gene: TRBJ2-7; CDR3aa: CASSLSGLDGLEQYF; CDR3nt: TGTGCCAGCAGTTTATCGGGACTAGACGGCCTTGAGCAGTACTTC
d_gene: -; abundance: few; v_gene: TRBV12-3/TRBV12-4; j_gene: TRBJ2-7; CDR3aa: CASSLVGTPYEQYF; CDR3nt: TGTGCCAGCAGTTTAGTCGGCACACCCTACGAGCAGTACTTC
d_gene: TRBD1; abundance: -; v_gene: TRBV14; j_gene: TRBJ2-3; CDR3aa: CASSQPGQYTDTQYF; CDR3nt: TGTGCCAGCAGCCAACCGGGACAGTACACAGATACGCAGTATTTT
d_gene: -; abundance: -; v_gene: TRBV12-3/TRBV12-4; j_gene: TRBJ2-1; CDR3aa: CASNIETGRVKFF; CDR3nt: TGTGCCAGCAATATCGAGACAGGGAGGGTGAAGTTCTTC
d_gene: -; abundance: -; v_gene: TRBV29-1; j_gene: TRBJ2-1; CDR3aa: CSVVGGEGGHEQFF; CDR3nt: TGCAGCGTTGTAGGGGGAGAAGGCGGCCATGAGCAGTTCTTC
d_gene: -; abundance: -; v_gene: TRBV12-5; j_gene: TRBJ2-1; CDR3aa: CASGFGGPIQQFF; CDR3nt: TGTGCTAGTGGTTTTGGGGGCCCAATCCAGCAGTTCTTC